This T cell receptor beta chain was identified in a study of T cells after yellow fever vaccination. Findings and limits, study-wide: Boosting was followed by the reappearance of most primary-vaccination clones (about 97% CD4, around 91% CD8). Few clonotypes appeared in both CD4 and CD8 compartments. Abundant clonotypes from the bulk population could have been carried over as contaminants into FACS-sorted repertoires.

The CDR3 has 13 residues. V lost 5 bases and J 8 bases, leaving 15 bases between the germline ends. Notes on this clonotype: Its antigen remains unidentified.

Template-switching 5'RACE yielded the TCR cDNA; a universal primer site and UMIs were added in the process. A single record per CDR3 protein comes from TCRdb applying MiXCR to the 5' RACE reads. The table records approximately 70,000 distinct CDR3 sequences, over 6% of them present only once. The receptor was isolated from a man between 18 and 35 years old who received the YFV17D yellow fever vaccine. The sequencing here drew on CD8+ T cells sorted from PBMCs, taken about 41 days after the first yellow fever vaccination. The chain joins TRBV12-3 or TRBV12-4 to TRBJ1-1; possibly TRBD1 for D (5 bases). The CDR3 DNA sequence: TGTGCCAGCAGTCACGGGGACCGGGCCGAAGCTTTCTTT. It codes for CASSHGDRAEAFF.